These 20 T cell receptor beta chains were sequenced from one sample in a study of OX40 agonist ivuxolimab in advanced cancers. TCRdb's table, derived via immunoSEQ multiplex PCR, lists solely in-frame clones and lacks some. Of fewer than 20,000 clones listed, 78% are singletons. Source: CD4+ or CD8+ T cells sorted from blood, taken in a trial of the OX40 agonist ivuxolimab. The receptor set was obtained from an adult with an advanced solid tumor such as melanoma, head and neck, liver or kidney cancer.

V gene TRBV6-5 combines with J gene TRBJ2-7; D unresolved. This CDR3 is 13 amino acids long. Trimming shortened V by 5 bases and J by 5 bases, and 13 bases separated the two germline ends. Germline CDR1 MNHEY, CDR2 SVGAGI. In DNA form, the CDR3 reads TGTGCCAGCAGTCCATCGGGTTTGAACGAGCAGTACTTC. Amino acids: CASSPSGLNEQYF.

The V call is TRBV4-1, the J call TRBJ2-3, with D possibly being TRBD1 or TRBD2 (5 bases each). The V and J ends lost 4 bases and 1 base respectively, with 18 bases between them. Germline CDR1 is MGHRA and CDR2 is YSYEKL. CDR3 length equals 17 residues. The CDR3 nucleotides read TGCGCCAGCAGCCGCGTTGGGTGGGGGAGTGGCACAGATACGCAGTATTTT. This encodes CASSRVGWGSGTDTQYF.

This clone was recorded only once. This sequence joins TRBV11-2 and TRBJ2-7; 9 bases map to TRBD2. Germline assignment: CDR1 SGHAT and CDR2 FQNNGV. There are 14 residues in the CDR3. V lost 4 bases and J lost 3; bases outside the gene matches: 4. The DNA for the CDR3 is TGTGCCAGCAGCTCGGGACTAGCCCGCTACGAGCAGTACTTC. Its protein is CASSSGLARYEQYF.

The chain is built from TRBV11-2 and TRBJ2-1; no firm D call. Germline loops: CDR1 SGHAT, CDR2 FQNNGV. CDR3 size: 11 residues. V lost 1 base, J lost 7 bases, and 2 bases lay in between. The CDR3 loop reads CASSLVNEQFF. DNA for the CDR3: TGTGCCAGCAGCTTAGTTAATGAGCAGTTCTTC.

V and J are TRBV7-9 and TRBJ2-2; D possibly corresponds to TRBD2 (5 bases). Germline V CDR1 and CDR2: SEHNR, FQNEAQ (reference sequence). Trimming cost V 2 bases and J 5 bases, with 12 bases left between them. This CDR3 contains 15 residues. Here the CDR3 reads CASSLSGSITGELFF. CDR3 DNA sequence: TGTGCCAGCAGCTTATCGGGGTCCATTACCGGGGAGCTGTTTTTT.

This chain joins TRBV7-6 and TRBJ1-6; D not certain. Germline CDR1 and CDR2: SGHVS and FNYEAQ. V dropped 6 bases and J dropped 5 bases, with 14 bases sitting between them. This CDR3 spans 15 amino acids. In DNA form, the CDR3 reads TGTGCCAGCAGACCTGCCATTTCCGATAATTCACCCCTCCACTTT. Translating gives CASRPAISDNSPLHF.

This rearrangement joins TRBV19 to TRBJ1-1; TRBD1 agrees at 9 bases. CDR1 is LNHDA, CDR2 SQIVND, per germline (reference sequence). The J segment lost 5 bases and the V segment lost 3 bases, leaving 7 bases of the junction unmatched. The CDR3 consists of 15 residues. The CDR3 sequence is CASSIFGGQGTEAFF. The CDR3 bases are TGTGCCAGTAGTATTTTTGGGGGACAGGGAACTGAAGCTTTCTTT.

Only a few counts were recorded for this clone. V and J are TRBV15 and TRBJ2-5; D could derive from TRBD1 or TRBD2 (5 bases each). V dropped 0 bases and J dropped 3 bases, with 11 bases sitting between them. The CDR3 runs to 15 residues. Germline CDR1 LNHNV, CDR2 YYDKDF (reference sequence). The CDR3 sequence: CATSRDRGREETQYF. CDR3 bases: TGTGCCACCAGCAGAGATCGGGGCAGAGAAGAGACCCAGTACTTC.

This chain uses TRBV7-9 with TRBJ1-1, with 10 nucleotides matching TRBD1. With V trimmed by 1 base and J by 8 bases, 7 bases remained unmatched. The CDR3 has 15 residues. Germline values: CDR1 SEHNR, CDR2 FQNEAQ (reference sequence). This CDR3 reads CASSLGDRGLFEAFF. CDR3 sequence (DNA): TGTGCCAGCAGCTTAGGTGACAGGGGGCTGTTCGAAGCTTTCTTT.

The V and J genes are TRBV11-3 and TRBJ1-6, with 7 nucleotides matching TRBD1. CDR1 is SGHNT, CDR2 YENEEA, per germline. V shed 2 bases and J 7 bases; nucleotides not matched to a gene: 14. This CDR3 contains 18 residues. The DNA for the CDR3 is TGTGCCAGCAGCTTAAGGGTAGAGGGGGCAAGCCGAAATTCACCCCTCCACTTT. It encodes CASSLRVEGASRNSPLHF.

The CDR3 spells CASSFGGPRNQPQHF. In DNA, the CDR3 is TGTGCCAGCAGCTTCGGGGGGCCGAGGAACCAGCCCCAGCATTTT. V is TRBV7-9 and J is TRBJ1-5; D is perhaps TRBD1 (6 bases). The CDR3 contains 15 residues. The V end was cut by 3 bases, the J end by 7 bases, with 16 bases between. Germline V gene lookup returns CDR1 SEHNR and CDR2 FQNEAQ (reference sequence).

The V and J genes are TRBV30 and TRBJ2-1; D possibly uses TRBD1 or TRBD2 (7 bases each). The germline gives CDR1 GTSNPN, CDR2 SVGIG (reference sequence). Trimming stripped 0 bases from V and 5 bases from J, with 11 bases between. CDR3 length: 14 amino acids. In DNA, the CDR3 is TGTGCCTGGAGTGTGGGAGGGGGCGACAATGAGCAGTTCTTC. It codes for CAWSVGGGDNEQFF.

This clone occurred a few times. This rearrangement joins TRBV16 to TRBJ2-3; D uncertain. Trimming stripped 4 bases from V and 5 bases from J, with 7 bases between. Per germline, CDR1 KGHSY and CDR2 FQNENV. This CDR3 has 12 residues. The CDR3 here is CASSPDRDTQYF. CDR3 bases: TGTGCCAGCAGCCCAGACCGAGATACGCAGTATTTT. The entire variable domain, with the rest obtained from reference TRBV16 and TRBJ2-3, is as follows: GEEVAQTPKHLVRGEGQKAKLYCAPIKGHSYVFWYQQVLKNEFKFLISFQNENVFDETGMPKERFSAKCLPNSPCSLEIQATKLEDSAVYFCASSPDRDTQYFGPGTRLTVL.

This chain joins TRBV5-4 and TRBJ1-1, with D possibly matching TRBD1 (6 bases). The ends were cut back, 2 bases at V and 5 bases at J, with 13 bases in the middle. The CDR3 consists of 14 residues. The germline gives CDR1 SGHNT, CDR2 YYREEE (reference sequence). The CDR3 sequence: CASSFPGARTEAFF. DNA for the CDR3: TGTGCCAGCAGCTTCCCAGGGGCGCGGACTGAAGCTTTCTTT.

The V gene is TRBV5-4, the J gene TRBJ2-7; maybe TRBD2 (6 bases). The CDR3 loop spans 14 amino acids. Germline CDR1 and CDR2: SGHNT and YYREEE (reference sequence). V was clipped by 3 bases and J by 0 bases, with 10 bases between them. The CDR3 is CASSSGGSSYEQYF. CDR3 nucleotides: TGTGCCAGCAGCTCTGGGGGGAGCTCCTACGAGCAGTACTTC.

V usage is TRBV7-9 and J usage is TRBJ2-7, with 8 bases matching TRBD1. From germline, CDR1 is SEHNR and CDR2 FQNEAQ (reference sequence). V lost 2 bases to trimming and J lost 5 bases; unmatched junction nucleotides: 8. CDR3 length: 15 residues. Written as DNA, the CDR3 is TGTGCCAGCAGCTTAACCCCAGGGGGCGTCCACGAGCAGTACTTC. It is translated as CASSLTPGGVHEQYF.

DNA of the CDR3: TGTGCCAGCAGCCCCACTAGTAGCTCCTACGAGCAGTACTTC. Its protein is CASSPTSSSYEQYF. This rearrangement joins TRBV7-8 to TRBJ2-7, with D possibly TRBD2 on 5 matching bases. Trimming left V 5 bases short and J 0 bases short, with 11 bases between. The germline CDR1 and CDR2 sequences are SGHVS and FQNEAQ. The CDR3 totals 14 residues.

Remarks on this clone: Mismatch with germline at one junction end may stem from a read error. The chain couples TRBV7-9 to TRBJ2-4; D is unresolved. From germline, CDR1 is SEHNR and CDR2 FQNEAQ (reference sequence). The CDR3 is 12 residues long. The CDR3 region has the DNA TGTGCCAGCAGCCTAGGCCCAGAACTACCCGACTTC. It translates to CASSLGPELPDF.

A few counts support this clone. The CDR3, as DNA: TGTGCCAGCAGCTCTAACCCAGGGGGCCTAAGTCGAGAGACCCAGTACTTC. It is translated as CASSSNPGGLSRETQYF. The J gene is TRBJ2-5, the V gene TRBV7-9; 8 positions match TRBD1. This CDR3 is 17 amino acids long. The V segment lost 4 bases and the J segment 4 bases; nucleotides outside the gene matches: 14. The germline V gene has CDR1 SEHNR and CDR2 FQNEAQ (reference sequence). Filled out from reference TRBV7-9 and TRBJ2-5, the complete variable domain reads DTGVSQNPRHKITKRGQNVTFRCDPISEHNRLYWYRQTLGQGPEFLTYFQNEAQLEKSRLLSDRFSAERPKGSFSTLEIQRTEQGDSAMYLCASSSNPGGLSRETQYFGPGTRLLVL.

The chain is built from TRBV6-5 and TRBJ2-5, with 7 bases fitting TRBD2. The CDR3 length is 14 residues. Germline values: CDR1 MNHEY, CDR2 SVGAGI. With V trimmed by 6 bases and J by 5 bases, 9 bases remained unmatched. CDR3 in DNA: TGTGCCAGCAGCCCCGGTGGGGGAGGGGAGACCCAGTACTTC. Its translation is CASSPGGGGETQYF.